This T cell receptor beta chain originates from a study of cytomegalovirus exposure and HLA in healthy donors. As for this clone: Its matching antigen is unknown.

The donors formed part of the roughly 120-subject validation cohort, distinct from the roughly 640-subject first cohort. The ends lost 3 bases at V and 3 bases at J; junction bases unmatched: 10. This CDR3 region has 15 residues. CDR1 and CDR2 from the germline V gene are SQVTM and ANQGSEA. General study points: For most TCR sequences rarity was the rule, although some public TCRs occurred in many donors.

The table came from immunoSEQ multiplex PCR; TCRdb's copy has only in-frame clones and leaves some out. Counted here are some 150,000 clones, approximately 88% occurring once; the ten biggest clones make up 2.5% to 4%. The chain uses TRBV29-1 and TRBJ2-7; 8 bases are a match to TRBD2. The sample taken for sequencing was PBMCs. This sequence originates from a woman aged 18-30 years in good health and CMV-seropositive. The CDR3 DNA reads as TGCAGCGTTGATTTCCCCAGCGGGAGTGGCTACGAGCAGTACTTC. Translated: CSVDFPSGSGYEQYF.